The 27 T cell receptor beta chains below all came from one sample that was sequenced in a study of memory CD4+ T cells and cytomegalovirus serostatus (dated by TCRdb to about 2019). Preparation of the library involved the immunoSEQ multiplex PCR assay. The immuneACCESS repertoire file appears here via TCRdb, limited to in-frame rearrangements. These files lack a portion of the clones; in checked studies, under half of the deficit traces to unresolved V genes, and the cause of the others is not known. This sample holds around 88,000 clones; 80% were observed only once. The top ten hold 3.6% of the sample. A FACSAria II was used to sort memory CD4+ T cells, defined as single viable CD3+CD4+CD8-CD45RO+ cells. The material sequenced was memory CD4+ T cells from blood. The origin of the receptors is an adult in good health and CMV-seropositive.

The chain recombines TRBV23-1 with TRBJ2-7; tentative D call: TRBD1 (5 bases). TRBV23-1 is reported as an ORF; its role is uncertain. V gave up 5 bases and J gave up 3 bases, with 29 bases separating them. The CDR3 runs 19 residues. The CDR3 nucleotides read TGCGCCAGCAGTGGCCCCGGCGGCAGGGAACTTATCCGGTACTACGAGCAGTACTTC. The encoded protein is CASSGPGGRELIRYYEQYF.

CDR3 protein: CASRPGQQETQYF. The CDR3 nucleotides are TGCGCCAGCAGACCCGGACAGCAAGAGACCCAGTACTTC. The chain carries TRBV5-1 and TRBJ2-5; possibly TRBD1 for D (6 bases). The V end was cut by 5 bases, the J end by 2 bases, with 10 bases between. Germline CDR1 is SGHRS and CDR2 is YFSETQ. The CDR3 spans 13 residues.

The chain carries TRBV4-3 and TRBJ1-6; 11 bases align to TRBD1. CDR1 and CDR2 from the germline V gene are LGHNA and YSLEER. J lost 8 bases, V lost 4 bases, and 4 bases had no gene match. The length of the CDR3 is 15 residues. In DNA form, the CDR3 reads TGCGCCAGCAGCCTAGGGGGACAGGGGGATTCACCCCTCCACTTT. Amino acids: CASSLGGQGDSPLHF.

The gene calls are TRBV18 and TRBJ1-3; D might be TRBD1 (5 bases). This CDR3 region has 15 residues. The V end lost 2 bases, the J end lost 2 bases, and 10 bases lay between the germline ends. The germline V gene encodes CDR1 KGHSH and CDR2 LQKENI. The DNA of the CDR3 is TGTGCCAGCTCACCAGAGGGGATAGCTGGAAACACCATATATTTT. Its protein product is CASSPEGIAGNTIYF.

The CDR3 DNA is TGTGCCAGCAGTACAGGGCCCAATCAGCCCCAGCATTTT. Translation gives CASSTGPNQPQHF. The rearrangement links TRBV7-2 to TRBJ1-5; TRBD1 is a possible D gene (6 bases). Germline-derived CDR1 and CDR2 are SGHTA and FQGNSA. The CDR3 runs to 13 residues. V was trimmed by 6 bases and J by 3 bases, leaving 9 bases between them.

This clone was recorded a few times. The rearrangement uses TRBV2 and TRBJ1-4; D remains ambiguous. Germline V gene lookup returns CDR1 SNHLY and CDR2 FYNNEI. V was cut by 6 bases and J by 7 bases, with 15 bases left in between. This CDR3 is 14 amino acids long. The CDR3 reads CASRASAGSEKLFF. In nucleotides, the CDR3 is TGTGCCAGCAGGGCGAGCGCTGGGTCTGAAAAACTGTTTTTT.

The V and J genes are TRBV29-1 and TRBJ2-2; 9 positions agree with TRBD2. The germline gives CDR1 SQVTM, CDR2 ANQGSEA. The V segment lost 7 bases and the J segment 2 bases; nucleotides outside the gene matches: 2. This CDR3 is built from 13 residues. The CDR3 here is CSALAGNTGELFF. As DNA, the CDR3 is TGCAGCGCTCTAGCGGGAAACACCGGGGAGCTGTTTTTT.

This chain links TRBV6-1 with TRBJ1-2; D is unresolved. Germline CDR1 is MNHNS and CDR2 is SASEGT. Trimming pared 4 bases from V and 6 bases from J, leaving 15 bases between. This CDR3 contains 14 residues. The CDR3 DNA follows: TGTGCCAGCAGTGTCAAGGGCCCCCGCGATGGCTACACCTTC. This gives the protein CASSVKGPRDGYTF.

This clone was detected only a few times. The chain is built from TRBV2 and TRBJ2-5; no reliable D call. Deletions cut 5 bases from V and 3 bases from J, with 10 bases between. CDR1 and CDR2 from the germline V gene are SNHLY and FYNNEI. CDR3 length equals 13 residues. The DNA for the CDR3 is TGTGCCAGCAGTTGGGCAGTGGAAGAGACCCAGTACTTC. Protein sequence: CASSWAVEETQYF. The full variable domain, completed using reference TRBV2 and TRBJ2-5, is EPEVTQTPSHQVTQMGQEVILRCVPISNHLYFYWYRQILGQKVEFLVSFYNNEISEKSEIFDDQFSVERPDGSNFTLKIRSTKLEDSAMYFCASSWAVEETQYFGPGTRLLVL.

The genes are TRBV9 and TRBJ2-7; a possible D gene is TRBD2 (5 bases). This CDR3 has 12 residues. V dropped 4 bases and J dropped 3 bases, with 8 bases sitting between them. From germline, CDR1 is SGDLS and CDR2 YYNGEE. The DNA of the CDR3 is TGTGCCAGCAGCCCGGGGTTCTACGAGCAGTACTTC. This encodes CASSPGFYEQYF.

The chain recombines TRBV5-1 with TRBJ1-4; D possibly corresponds to TRBD1 (5 bases). The V end was cut by 1 base, the J end by 8 bases, with 12 bases between. This CDR3 has 14 residues. The germline CDR1 and CDR2 sequences are SGHRS and YFSETQ. CDR3 residues: CASSLQGESEKLFF. The CDR3 nucleotides are TGCGCCAGCAGCTTGCAGGGAGAGAGCGAAAAACTGTTTTTT.

This clone was picked up one time. In DNA, the CDR3 is TGTGCCAGCTCAACAGGTCAAGAGACCCAGTACTTC. This codes for CASSTGQETQYF. V and J are TRBV18 and TRBJ2-5, with a possible D match to TRBD1 (5 bases). Trimming cost V 5 bases and J 2 bases, with 6 bases left between them. There are 12 residues in the CDR3. CDR1 is KGHSH and CDR2 is LQKENI in the germline V gene.

This chain uses TRBV2 with TRBJ2-1; TRBD1 might be the D (6 bases). Trimming shortened V by 6 bases and J by 7 bases, and 13 bases separated the two germline ends. Germline V CDR1 and CDR2: SNHLY, FYNNEI. The CDR3 totals 13 residues. This chain's CDR3 is CASRSTGSNEQFF. CDR3 bases: TGTGCCAGCAGATCGACAGGCTCGAATGAGCAGTTCTTC.

The chain has TRBV7-9 and TRBJ1-2; D remains unclear. There are 15 residues in the CDR3. Germline values: CDR1 SEHNR, CDR2 FQNEAQ (reference sequence). V shed 1 base and J shed 4 bases, with 13 bases lying between them. CDR3 loop: CASSLEGSLLYGYTF. CDR3 nucleotide sequence: TGTGCCAGCAGCTTAGAAGGCAGTCTCCTCTATGGCTACACCTTC.

The chain employs TRBV29-1 and TRBJ2-7; D unresolved. The germline CDR1 and CDR2 sequences are SQVTM and ANQGSEA. V was shortened by 2 bases and J by 3 bases, with 8 bases between the two germline ends. This CDR3 contains 12 residues. Here the CDR3 DNA reads TGCAGCGTTGAATACCCAGGCTACGAGCAGTACTTC. As protein: CSVEYPGYEQYF.

With respect to this clone: A junction end diverges from the germline sequence, so it may reflect a read error. The V and J genes are TRBV19 and TRBJ1-5; 10 bases line up with TRBD1. The germline CDR1 and CDR2 sequences are LNHDA and SQIVND (reference sequence). The CDR3 is 14 residues long. DNA of the CDR3: TGTGCCAGTAACATTGGGACAGGGGATCATCCCCAGCATTTT. Protein product: CASNIGTGDHPQHF.

CDR3 sequence (DNA): TGTGCCAGCAGTGCAGGGCGGGACAGAATCTACGAGCAGTACTTC. It translates to CASSAGRDRIYEQYF. The V call is TRBV6-1, the J call TRBJ2-7, with TRBD1 as a possible D gene (7 bases). CDR1 is MNHNS, CDR2 SASEGT, per germline. V gave up 4 bases and J gave up 3 bases, with 16 bases separating them. CDR3 length: 15 residues.

This chain links TRBV29-1 with TRBJ1-1; no reliable D call. The CDR3 has 12 residues. The germline V gene has CDR1 SQVTM and CDR2 ANQGSEA. The V and J ends lost 7 bases and 5 bases respectively, with 14 bases between them. The CDR3 nucleotides read TGCAGCGCCACCTCCCCCCGAACTGAAGCTTTCTTT. The encoded protein is CSATSPRTEAFF.

This chain uses TRBV5-1 with TRBJ1-5; 7 bases line up with TRBD1. Germline V lookup: CDR1 SGHRS, CDR2 YFSETQ. The CDR3 is 15 residues long. V lost 0 bases to trimming and J lost 7 bases; unmatched junction nucleotides: 7. The CDR3 bases are TGCGCCAGCAGCTTGGGACAGGGCTTGGGACAGCCCCAGCATTTT. Residues: CASSLGQGLGQPQHF.

This chain connects TRBV7-6 to TRBJ2-7, with 14 bases aligning to TRBD2. This CDR3 contains 20 residues. Germline assignment: CDR1 SGHVS and CDR2 FNYEAQ. The ends lost 4 bases at V and 1 base at J; junction bases unmatched: 15. CDR3 in amino acids: CASSSTFGTSGSLKSYEQYF. The CDR3 DNA reads TGTGCCAGCAGCTCAACTTTTGGGACTAGCGGGAGTCTCAAGTCCTACGAGCAGTACTTC.

The chain recombines TRBV4-2 with TRBJ2-7; TRBD2 matches 7 bases. This CDR3 has 15 residues. Germline assignment: CDR1 LGHNA and CDR2 YNFKEQ. J lost 2 bases, V lost 1 base, and 5 bases had no gene match. DNA for the CDR3: TGTGCCAGCAGCCAAGCTGGCGGGAGTCCCTACGAGCAGTACTTC. Translation: CASSQAGGSPYEQYF.

The genes are TRBV5-5 and TRBJ1-2; D might be TRBD1 (5 bases). The CDR3 consists of 13 residues. Germline V CDR1 and CDR2: SGHKS, YYEKEE (reference sequence). The germline V and J ends were trimmed by 1 base and 4 bases, with 8 bases remaining between them. Written as DNA, the CDR3 is TGTGCCAGCAGCTTGTCCAGGGCCTATGGCTACACCTTC. Amino acids: CASSLSRAYGYTF.

In regard to this clone: Other DNA sequences within the sample encode an identical CDR3. The rearrangement uses TRBV11-2 and TRBJ1-1; D unclear. Trimming took off 0 bases at V and 2 bases at J, with 4 bases between the two ends. CDR3 length equals 13 residues. The germline gives CDR1 SGHAT, CDR2 FQNNGV. As DNA, the CDR3 is TGTGCCAGCAGCTTAGACAGAAACACTGAAGCTTTCTTT. Translated, it gives CASSLDRNTEAFF.

The gene calls are TRBV27 and TRBJ2-2; 8 bases line up with TRBD2. V lost 3 bases to trimming and J lost 4 bases; unmatched junction nucleotides: 1. The CDR3 loop spans 14 amino acids. Germline CDR1 is MNHEY and CDR2 is SMNVEV (reference sequence). The CDR3 loop is CASSLAGGTGELFF. The CDR3, as DNA: TGTGCCAGCAGTTTGGCGGGGGGCACCGGGGAGCTGTTTTTT.

J is TRBJ2-6 and V is TRBV5-6; 7 nucleotides align to TRBD1. Germline V gene lookup returns CDR1 SGHDT and CDR2 YYEEEE. The CDR3 contains 18 residues. V shed 4 bases and J 0 bases; nucleotides not matched to a gene: 10. The CDR3 spells CASSDLRDRHSGANVLTF. In DNA, the CDR3 is TGTGCCAGCAGCGACCTCCGGGACAGACACTCTGGGGCCAACGTCCTGACTTTC.

The chain couples TRBV27 to TRBJ2-4; D assignment may be TRBD1 or TRBD2 (5 bases each). Germline values: CDR1 MNHEY, CDR2 SMNVEV (reference sequence). The CDR3 extends over 13 amino acids. V lost 5 bases and J 8 bases, leaving 13 bases between the germline ends. This chain's CDR3 is CASSGAARDIQYF. The CDR3 region has the DNA TGTGCCAGCAGTGGGGCAGCGAGGGACATTCAGTACTTC.

In this sample, this clone turned up once. The chain couples TRBV5-6 to TRBJ2-5, with D possibly being TRBD1 (6 bases). Looked up from germline, CDR1 is SGHDT and CDR2 is YYEEEE. Between the trimmed V and J ends, which lost 4 bases and 5 bases, there was a span of 12 bases. The length of the CDR3 is 13 residues. Written as DNA, the CDR3 is TGTGCCAGCAGCGATATAAGGGGGGAGACCCAGTACTTC. Translated: CASSDIRGETQYF. Using reference TRBV5-6 and TRBJ2-5 for the parts outside the CDR3, the full variable domain is DAGVTQSPTHLIKTRGQQVTLRCSPKSGHDTVSWYQQALGQGPQFIFQYYEEEERQRGNFPDRFSGHQFPNYSSELNVNALLLGDSALYLCASSDIRGETQYFGPGTRLLVL.